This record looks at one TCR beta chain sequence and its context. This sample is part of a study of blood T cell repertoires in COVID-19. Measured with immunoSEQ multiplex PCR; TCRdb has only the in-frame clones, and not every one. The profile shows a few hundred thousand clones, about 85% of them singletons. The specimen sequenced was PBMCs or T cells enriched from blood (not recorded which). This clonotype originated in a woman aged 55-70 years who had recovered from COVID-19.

The CDR3 DNA reads as TGTGCCAGCAGCTTGGGACAGGCGGGAGACATTCAGTACTTC. As protein: CASSLGQAGDIQYF. The J gene is TRBJ2-4, the V gene TRBV11-3; D possibly corresponds to TRBD1 (8 bases). Germline V gives CDR1 SGHNT, CDR2 YENEEA. The V end was cut by 3 bases, the J end by 8 bases, with 14 bases between. The CDR3 loop spans 14 amino acids.